This is a list of T cell receptor beta chains from one sample in a study of blood T cell repertoires in COVID-19. Profiling relied on immunoSEQ multiplex PCR, and the TCRdb table lists in-frame clones only, not all of them. The sample includes 45,000 to 55,000 clones, around 90% of them seen just once. Specimen: peripheral blood. Every receptor here comes from a human donor in a cohort sampled during active COVID-19. Each CDR3 is given with its conserved first and last residue. D genes are given only for firm matches.

v_call: TRBV25-1
d_call: .
cdr3_aa: CASSEAGTSTDTQYF

v_call: TRBV3-1/TRBV3-2
d_call: TRBD2
cdr3_aa: CASSLPGLAGTDTQYF

v_call: TRBV5-1
d_call: .
cdr3_aa: CASSLDSGSAGNTIYF

v_call: TRBV5-8
d_call: .
cdr3_aa: CASPQGSGANVLTF

v_call: TRBV9
d_call: .
cdr3_aa: CASSVIQDTGELFF

v_call: TRBV20-1
d_call: .
cdr3_aa: CSASLYVGANEQYF

v_call: TRBV9
d_call: .
cdr3_aa: CASSASLEQGKSGELFF

v_call: TRBV5-4
d_call: .
cdr3_aa: CASSPAGPHSYNSPLHF

v_call: TRBV12-3/TRBV12-4
d_call: .
cdr3_aa: CASSLGLGSPLHF

v_call: TRBV19
d_call: TRBD2
cdr3_aa: CASTGLGLAGALFF

v_call: TRBV15
d_call: TRBD1
cdr3_aa: CATSRRATGGGSPLHF

v_call: TRBV24-1
d_call: .
cdr3_aa: CATSDSGKLSNQPQHF

v_call: TRBV2
d_call: TRBD2
cdr3_aa: CASSVTSAPYKQYF

v_call: TRBV15
d_call: .
cdr3_aa: CATSRPREGRLQSF

v_call: TRBV5-1
d_call: .
cdr3_aa: CASSFPTGYDTEAFF

v_call: TRBV9
d_call: TRBD2
cdr3_aa: CASSLATGTSGRKSGELFF

v_call: TRBV2
d_call: TRBD2
cdr3_aa: CASTGLAGGTQQYF

v_call: TRBV5-1
d_call: .
cdr3_aa: CASSLVTSTFNEQFF

v_call: TRBV18
d_call: TRBD1
cdr3_aa: CASSPPVTGNSPLHF

v_call: TRBV6-6
d_call: TRBD1
cdr3_aa: CASSNTGDGYTF

v_call: TRBV27
d_call: .
cdr3_aa: CASSLRGIRAYEQYF

v_call: TRBV29-1
d_call: .
cdr3_aa: CSAAAGNTEAFF

v_call: TRBV5-1
d_call: TRBD1
cdr3_aa: CASSPSGQGAWYEQYF

v_call: TRBV11-1
d_call: TRBD1
cdr3_aa: CASSRGDRGLYGYTF

v_call: TRBV9
d_call: TRBD2
cdr3_aa: CASSVVGAWTSGISYNEQFF

v_call: TRBV19
d_call: TRBD1
cdr3_aa: CATGQGRTEAFF

v_call: TRBV5-1
d_call: .
cdr3_aa: CATGDAAYNEQFF

v_call: TRBV7-3
d_call: TRBD2
cdr3_aa: CASSALGGAETQYF

v_call: TRBV5-1
d_call: .
cdr3_aa: CASSVWGTGDQGGYTF

v_call: TRBV2
d_call: TRBD1
cdr3_aa: CASSEYRGRTEAFF

v_call: TRBV19
d_call: .
cdr3_aa: CASSITGSYNSPLHF

v_call: TRBV10-2
d_call: TRBD1
cdr3_aa: CASLGGMTGKGRSDTEAFF

v_call: TRBV6-1
d_call: .
cdr3_aa: CASSERGGTVQGTQYF

v_call: TRBV19
d_call: .
cdr3_aa: CASSITQGSTEAFF

v_call: TRBV4-1
d_call: .
cdr3_aa: CASSHGAKMTEAFF